This is a list of T cell receptor beta chains from one sample in a study of T cells in Graves' hyperthyroidism and ophthalmopathy. TCRdb reanalysed the multiplex PCR reads using MiXCR and keeps one entry per CDR3 protein. This table holds around 350,000 distinct CDR3 sequences, 15% to 20% found once. Specimen: blood. The receptors shown here come from a young woman with Graves' hyperthyroidism. Each CDR3 is given with its conserved first and last residue. A D gene is named only where the DNA matches it firmly. The listing skips clone size in some rows; elsewhere it reads once, few, many or a size class.

j_gene | v_gene | abundance | d_gene | len | CDR3nt | CDR3aa
TRBJ2-7 | TRBV5-1 | many | NA | 15 | TGCGCCAGCAGTTTTGGCGAAGCGGTCACCTACGAGCAGTACTTC | CASSFGEAVTYEQYF
TRBJ1-5 | TRBV28 | many | NA | 17 | TGTGCCAGCAGTTTTGGGGGGTCCTTTCTTTTTAATCAGCCCCAGCATTTT | CASSFGGSFLFNQPQHF
TRBJ2-2 | TRBV4-1 | few | TRBD2 | 15 | TGCGCCAGCAGCCAAGCCGGGGGGGAGATCGGGGAGCTGTTTTTT | CASSQAGGEIGELFF
TRBJ1-2 | TRBV25-1 | NA | TRBD1 | 17 | TGTGCCAGCAGTGAAGGGGGGAACTGGGACAGGGGCTATGGCTACACCTTC | CASSEGGNWDRGYGYTF
TRBJ2-1 | TRBV12-3/TRBV12-4 | many | NA | 13 | TGTGCCAGCAGTTTCGGAGGGGGCAATGAGCAGTTCTTC | CASSFGGGNEQFF
TRBJ2-7 | TRBV18 | few | TRBD2 | 16 | TGTGCCAGCTCACCACCGGGACTAGCGGGGGGGCATGAGCAGTACTTC | CASSPPGLAGGHEQYF
TRBJ2-7 | TRBV4-2 | many | TRBD2 | 17 | TGTGCCAGCAGCGGACTAGCGGGGGGTCCGAACTCCTACGAGCAGTACTTC | CASSGLAGGPNSYEQYF
TRBJ2-7 | TRBV10-3 | many | TRBD2 | 13 | TGTGCCATCAGTGGCGGGGGGGAGGACGAGCAGTACTTC | CAISGGGEDEQYF
TRBJ2-7 | TRBV28 | many | NA | 14 | TGTGCCAGCAGTAAATTGGACAGATCCTACGAGCAGTACTTC | CASSKLDRSYEQYF
TRBJ1-6 | TRBV6-1 | many | NA | 16 | TGTGCCAGCAGTGAAGCCAGCCCCAGGGTGGATTCACCCCTCCACTTT | CASSEASPRVDSPLHF
TRBJ1-1 | TRBV15 | many | NA | 15 | TGTGCCACCAGCAGAGATCCGGGGGGGTACACTGAAGCTTTCTTT | CATSRDPGGYTEAFF
TRBJ1-1 | TRBV19 | many | NA | 14 | TGTGCCAGTAGTGCCGCAGGCCTGAACACTGAAGCTTTCTTT | CASSAAGLNTEAFF
TRBJ1-1 | TRBV24-1 | many | NA | 11 | TGTGCCACCAGTGATTTGCGTGAAGCTTTCTTT | CATSDLREAFF
TRBJ2-7 | TRBV29-1 | NA | NA | 14 | TGCAGCGTTGCCGGGGGCCCATACGATACCGAGCAGTACTTC | CSVAGGPYDTEQYF
TRBJ2-2 | TRBV2 | many | NA | 14 | TGTGCCAGCACTCGGGGCCAGACCACCGGGGAGCTGTTTTTT | CASTRGQTTGELFF